This T cell receptor beta chain is drawn from a study of blood T cell repertoires in COVID-19. Study-level information: Acute and convalescent COVID-19 specimens originated in the United States, Italy and Spain.

This table comes from immunoSEQ multiplex PCR, and its TCRdb copy is limited to in-frame clones, with some not included. The table has fewer than 400,000 clones, around 87% seen once. The CDR3 contains 16 residues. The V end lost 1 base, the J end lost 7 bases, and 14 bases lay between the germline ends. Germline CDR1 reads SGHAT; CDR2 reads FQNNGV. The chain combines TRBV11-2 with TRBJ1-6; D uncertain. Sequenced material: peripheral blood. This clonotype was sampled from a human donor in a cohort sampled during active COVID-19. The CDR3 sequence is CASSLVPGRENSPLHF. Here the CDR3 DNA reads TGTGCCAGCAGCTTAGTCCCGGGTCGGGAGAATTCACCCCTCCACTTT.